This TCR beta chain was observed in a study of OX40 agonist ivuxolimab in advanced cancers. Points from the study as a whole: Researchers did not determine the expanded peripheral T cells' antigen specificity. CD4+ and CD8+ T cells in blood underwent clonal expansion by week 6 at 0.1 to 3.0 mg/kg.

Produced via immunoSEQ multiplex PCR; TCRdb's table is partial and in-frame only. Of roughly 23,000 clones in the sample, 70% to 85% were seen once. The CDR3 length is 19 residues. The germline V and J ends were trimmed by 0 bases and 0 bases, with 20 bases remaining between them. Looked up from germline, CDR1 is ENHRY and CDR2 is SYGVKD. This clone occurred a few times. Antigen specificity is unknown. Sequencing used CD4+ or CD8+ T cells sorted from blood, obtained in a trial of the OX40 agonist ivuxolimab. The chain links TRBV10-3 to TRBJ1-2, with D uncertain. The receptor comes from an adult with an advanced solid tumor such as melanoma, head and neck, liver or kidney cancer. This CDR3 is CAISESSFYAPETNYGYTF. DNA for the CDR3: TGTGCCATCAGTGAGTCGAGTTTTTACGCCCCTGAGACTAACTATGGCTACACCTTC.